Listed below are T cell receptor beta chains from one sample, sequenced in a study of T cells in tuberculosis. TCRdb's table, derived via immunoSEQ multiplex PCR, lists solely in-frame clones and lacks some. The profile shows 20,000 to 25,000 clones, 85% to 95% of them singletons. The sequenced sample was PBMCs. These receptors came from a donor between 5 and 29 years old with latent tuberculosis or without tuberculosis infection. Some clones in this sample may be carry-over from other donors' samples. Both conserved end residues are part of each CDR3. The D gene is left open where the match is weak. The listing skips clone size in some rows; elsewhere it reads once, few, many or a size class.

v_call: TRBV7-2
clone_size: -
d_call: -
cdr3_length: 15
j_call: TRBJ1-2
cdr3_nt: TGTGCCAGCAGCCGAGTCCTAGGAGTTAACTATGGCTACACCTTC
cdr3_aa: CASSRVLGVNYGYTF

v_call: TRBV27
clone_size: -
d_call: TRBD1
cdr3_length: 15
j_call: TRBJ2-5
cdr3_nt: TGTGCCAGCAGCACCGGACAGGGGGCAAGGGAGACCCAGTACTTC
cdr3_aa: CASSTGQGARETQYF

v_call: TRBV2
clone_size: -
d_call: -
cdr3_length: 15
j_call: TRBJ2-7
cdr3_nt: TGTGCCAGCAGACAACAGTGGGGGGGGCTCTACGAGCAGTACTTC
cdr3_aa: CASRQQWGGLYEQYF

v_call: TRBV7-6
clone_size: few
d_call: -
cdr3_length: 13
j_call: TRBJ1-5
cdr3_nt: TGTGCCAGCAGCTTAGGGGCAAATCAGCCCCAGCATTTT
cdr3_aa: CASSLGANQPQHF

v_call: TRBV6-1
clone_size: -
d_call: TRBD1
cdr3_length: 15
j_call: TRBJ1-2
cdr3_nt: TGTGCCAGCACCACGGGACAGGGCTTTAACTATGGCTACACCTTC
cdr3_aa: CASTTGQGFNYGYTF

v_call: TRBV10-1
clone_size: -
d_call: TRBD1
cdr3_length: 14
j_call: TRBJ1-2
cdr3_nt: TGCGCCAGCTCAAGCTCTACAGGGGACTATGGCTACACCTTC
cdr3_aa: CASSSSTGDYGYTF

v_call: TRBV7-8
clone_size: -
d_call: TRBD1
cdr3_length: 16
j_call: TRBJ2-3
cdr3_nt: TGTGCCAGCAGCTTATCCGGGACAGGGATCACAGATACGCAGTATTTT
cdr3_aa: CASSLSGTGITDTQYF

v_call: TRBV5-8
clone_size: -
d_call: -
cdr3_length: 14
j_call: TRBJ1-5
cdr3_nt: TGTGCCAGCAGCTTCAGGGGAGGCAATCAGCCCCAGCATTTT
cdr3_aa: CASSFRGGNQPQHF

v_call: TRBV20-1
clone_size: -
d_call: TRBD2
cdr3_length: 11
j_call: TRBJ2-1
cdr3_nt: TGCAGGGTAACTAGCGAGAATGAGCAGTTCTTC
cdr3_aa: CRVTSENEQFF

v_call: TRBV9
clone_size: -
d_call: -
cdr3_length: 14
j_call: TRBJ2-7
cdr3_nt: TGTGCCAGCAGCCCGGACAGTTTCTCCTACGAGCAGTACTTC
cdr3_aa: CASSPDSFSYEQYF

v_call: TRBV4-3
clone_size: -
d_call: TRBD2
cdr3_length: 15
j_call: TRBJ2-1
cdr3_nt: TGCGCCAGCAGCCAACTAGCGGGAGGGTACAATGAGCAGTTCTTC
cdr3_aa: CASSQLAGGYNEQFF

v_call: TRBV19
clone_size: -
d_call: -
cdr3_length: 13
j_call: TRBJ1-5
cdr3_nt: TGTGCCAGTAGGGGACTTAGCAATCAGCCCCAGCATTTT
cdr3_aa: CASRGLSNQPQHF

v_call: TRBV6-5
clone_size: -
d_call: TRBD1
cdr3_length: 14
j_call: TRBJ2-1
cdr3_nt: TGTGCCAGCAGCCGAGGACAGGGGTACAATGAGCAGTTCTTC
cdr3_aa: CASSRGQGYNEQFF

v_call: TRBV6-1
clone_size: -
d_call: TRBD1
cdr3_length: 16
j_call: TRBJ1-3
cdr3_nt: TGTGCCAGCAGTGACTACGACAGGGAACCACGAAACACCATATATTTT
cdr3_aa: CASSDYDREPRNTIYF